A selection of T cell receptor beta chains follows, all from one sample in a study of neurological immune-mediated disorders. TCRdb used MiXCR to reprocess the 5' RACE reads, holding one entry per CDR3 protein. This sample has more than 15,000 distinct CDR3 sequences, with about 15% found just once. Sequencing was performed on CD4+ T cells from blood. The receptors here all came from a woman aged 55-69 years with HTLV-1-associated myelopathy (HAM/TSP). Both conserved end residues are part of each CDR3. Fields, in order: J gene, V gene, CDR3 protein.

j_gene: TRBJ2-2
v_gene: TRBV6-2/TRBV6-3
CDR3aa: CASRRTSGGADTGELFF

j_gene: TRBJ2-1
v_gene: TRBV7-6
CDR3aa: CASSTGTGGFNEQFF

j_gene: TRBJ1-1
v_gene: TRBV7-6
CDR3aa: CASSSPTGENTEAFF

j_gene: TRBJ2-1
v_gene: TRBV3-1
CDR3aa: CASSQEKTWGGPGEQFF

j_gene: TRBJ1-6
v_gene: TRBV5-1
CDR3aa: CASSFPDGAYEQYFGPTGLHF

j_gene: TRBJ1-4
v_gene: TRBV4-1
CDR3aa: CASSQPRSTNEKLFF

j_gene: TRBJ1-1
v_gene: TRBV20-1
CDR3aa: CSARPQNTEAFF

j_gene: TRBJ2-2
v_gene: TRBV20-1
CDR3aa: CSAKPRGTTNTGELFF

j_gene: TRBJ1-5
v_gene: TRBV6-6
CDR3aa: CAVGGRVGNQPQHF

j_gene: TRBJ1-5
v_gene: TRBV6-2/TRBV6-3
CDR3aa: CASSYATVGNQPQHF

j_gene: TRBJ2-3
v_gene: TRBV7-8
CDR3aa: CASSSWGGAADTQYF

j_gene: TRBJ2-7
v_gene: TRBV14
CDR3aa: CASSHGRRTGSNEQYF

j_gene: TRBJ2-4
v_gene: TRBV3-1
CDR3aa: CASSQQGVDIQYF

j_gene: TRBJ2-7
v_gene: TRBV25-1
CDR3aa: CASSAFSASYEQYF

j_gene: TRBJ1-1
v_gene: TRBV7-2
CDR3aa: CASSLWTGDLRTEAFF

j_gene: TRBJ1-1
v_gene: TRBV5-1
CDR3aa: CASSVDRRLANTEAFF

j_gene: TRBJ1-1
v_gene: TRBV29-1
CDR3aa: CSVSPGGATEAFF

j_gene: TRBJ1-1
v_gene: TRBV20-1
CDR3aa: CSARGQRSTEAFF

j_gene: TRBJ1-5
v_gene: TRBV19
CDR3aa: CASTRDNQPQHF

j_gene: TRBJ1-2
v_gene: TRBV20-1
CDR3aa: CSARDGADPYGYTF

j_gene: TRBJ1-5
v_gene: TRBV15
CDR3aa: CATSRLGEIQPQHF

j_gene: TRBJ2-5
v_gene: TRBV19
CDR3aa: CASKGGPQETQYF

j_gene: TRBJ1-3
v_gene: TRBV6-5
CDR3aa: CASRPTGGGNTIYF

j_gene: TRBJ2-7
v_gene: TRBV15
CDR3aa: CATSLGLPTYEQYF

j_gene: TRBJ1-2
v_gene: TRBV7-2
CDR3aa: CASSLDSGQALNYGYTF

j_gene: TRBJ2-1
v_gene: TRBV5-1
CDR3aa: CASSQGQNNEQFF

j_gene: TRBJ2-1
v_gene: TRBV20-1
CDR3aa: CSAVGLAGLRGNEQFF

j_gene: TRBJ2-3
v_gene: TRBV29-1
CDR3aa: CSVARQVDTDTQYF

j_gene: TRBJ2-1
v_gene: TRBV6-6
CDR3aa: CASRITSGRTNEQFF

j_gene: TRBJ2-1
v_gene: TRBV30
CDR3aa: CAWSGYNEQFF

j_gene: TRBJ2-5
v_gene: TRBV18
CDR3aa: CASSPPGADQETQYF

j_gene: TRBJ2-1
v_gene: TRBV12-5
CDR3aa: CASGLVWGSSYNEQFF

j_gene: TRBJ1-2
v_gene: TRBV5-1
CDR3aa: CASSFYICSARDSPGVGEYGYTF

j_gene: TRBJ1-4
v_gene: TRBV11-2
CDR3aa: CASSLEGGSEKLFF

j_gene: TRBJ2-1
v_gene: TRBV3-1
CDR3aa: CASSPGLAGAYNEQFF

j_gene: TRBJ2-5
v_gene: TRBV5-1
CDR3aa: CASSFYICSARRGQWGRETQYF

j_gene: TRBJ2-1
v_gene: TRBV10-3
CDR3aa: CAISDRAGSPVMGVNEQFF

j_gene: TRBJ2-3
v_gene: TRBV12-3/TRBV12-4
CDR3aa: CASSSRLAGAVDTQYF

j_gene: TRBJ2-5
v_gene: TRBV6-6
CDR3aa: CASSYALGTGLETQYF

j_gene: TRBJ1-1
v_gene: TRBV3-1
CDR3aa: CASSYRTGKAFF